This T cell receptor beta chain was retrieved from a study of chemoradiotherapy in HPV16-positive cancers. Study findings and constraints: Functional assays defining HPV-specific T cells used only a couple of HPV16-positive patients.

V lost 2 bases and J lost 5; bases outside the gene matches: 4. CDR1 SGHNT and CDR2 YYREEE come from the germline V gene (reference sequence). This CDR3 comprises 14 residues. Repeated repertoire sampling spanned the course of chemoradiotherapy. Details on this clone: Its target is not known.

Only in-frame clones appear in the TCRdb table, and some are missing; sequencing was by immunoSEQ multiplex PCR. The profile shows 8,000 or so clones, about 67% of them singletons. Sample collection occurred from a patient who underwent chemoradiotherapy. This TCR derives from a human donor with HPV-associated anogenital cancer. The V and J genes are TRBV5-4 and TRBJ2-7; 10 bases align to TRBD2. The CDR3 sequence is CASSLSGRGDEQYF. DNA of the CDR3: TGTGCCAGCAGCTTAAGCGGGAGGGGGGACGAGCAGTACTTC.